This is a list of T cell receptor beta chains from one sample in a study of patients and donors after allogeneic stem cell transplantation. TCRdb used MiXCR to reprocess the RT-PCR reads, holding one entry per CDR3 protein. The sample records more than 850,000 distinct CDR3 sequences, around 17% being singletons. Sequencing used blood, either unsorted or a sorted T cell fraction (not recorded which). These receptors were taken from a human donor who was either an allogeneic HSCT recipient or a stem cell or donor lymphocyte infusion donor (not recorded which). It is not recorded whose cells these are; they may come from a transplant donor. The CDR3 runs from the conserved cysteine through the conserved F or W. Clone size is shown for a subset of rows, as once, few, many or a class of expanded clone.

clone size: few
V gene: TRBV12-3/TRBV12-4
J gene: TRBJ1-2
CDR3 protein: CASSLALGGGNYGYTF

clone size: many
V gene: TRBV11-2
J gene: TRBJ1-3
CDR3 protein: CASSLGAPGNTIYF

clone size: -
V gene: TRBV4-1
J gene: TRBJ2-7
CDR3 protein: CASSQDRTVLDEQYF

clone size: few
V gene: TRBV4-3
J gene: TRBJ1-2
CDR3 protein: CASRGQGAVYGYTF

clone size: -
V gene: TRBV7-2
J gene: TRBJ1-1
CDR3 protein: CASSFRGYSEAFF

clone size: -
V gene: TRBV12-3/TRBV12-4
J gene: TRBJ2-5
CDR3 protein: CASSFIGGETQYF

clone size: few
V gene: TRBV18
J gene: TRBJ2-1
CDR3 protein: CASSQGLAGGPSEQFF

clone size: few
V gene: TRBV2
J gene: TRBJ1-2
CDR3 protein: CASSVDRGSYGYTF

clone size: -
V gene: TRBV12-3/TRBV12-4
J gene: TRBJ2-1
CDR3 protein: CASSQAGGASVPSYNEQFF

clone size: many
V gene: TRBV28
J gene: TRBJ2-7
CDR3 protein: CASTTETPEQYF

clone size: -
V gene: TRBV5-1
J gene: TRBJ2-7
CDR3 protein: CASSAWDRVSSYEQYF

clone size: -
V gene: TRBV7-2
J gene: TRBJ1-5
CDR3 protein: CASSLVGFDQPQHF

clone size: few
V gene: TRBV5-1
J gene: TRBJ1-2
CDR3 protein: CASSQDPGTYGYTF

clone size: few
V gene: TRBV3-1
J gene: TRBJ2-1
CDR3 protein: CASSQEIIKGNNEQFF

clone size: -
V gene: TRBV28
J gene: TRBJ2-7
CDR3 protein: CASKWTGGAYEQYF

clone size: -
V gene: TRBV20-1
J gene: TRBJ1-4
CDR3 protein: CSASDRPNEKLFF

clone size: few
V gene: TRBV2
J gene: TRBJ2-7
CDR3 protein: CASSESREQYF

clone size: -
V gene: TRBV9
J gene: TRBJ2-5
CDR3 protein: CASSVGFGVGETQYF

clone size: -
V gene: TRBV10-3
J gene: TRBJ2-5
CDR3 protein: CAISVQETQYF

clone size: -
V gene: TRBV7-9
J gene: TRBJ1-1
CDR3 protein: CASNLGPAAFF

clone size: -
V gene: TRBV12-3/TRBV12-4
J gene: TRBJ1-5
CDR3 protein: CASRAGQGDNQPQHF

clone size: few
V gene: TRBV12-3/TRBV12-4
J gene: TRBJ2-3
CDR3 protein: CASSPGLLGPDTQYF

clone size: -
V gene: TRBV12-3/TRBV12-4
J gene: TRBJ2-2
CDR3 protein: CASKIYRASGKAGELFF

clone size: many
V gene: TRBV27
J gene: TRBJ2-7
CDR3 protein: CASSLVGGPYEQYF

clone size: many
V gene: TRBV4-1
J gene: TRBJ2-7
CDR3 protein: CASSQGTGPTYEQYF

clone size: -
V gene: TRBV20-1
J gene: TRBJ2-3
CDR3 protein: CSARTGDTQYF

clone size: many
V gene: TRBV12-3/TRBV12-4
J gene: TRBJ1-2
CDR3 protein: CASSLQGAYYGYTF

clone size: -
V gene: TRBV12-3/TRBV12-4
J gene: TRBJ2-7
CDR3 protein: CASITGTEFYEQYF